This TCR beta chain was captured by sequencing in a study of human T cells and chemical hapten exposure. The overall study: Weekly scalp doses of diphenylcyclopropenone were given to patients during the approximately 23-week study. Patches with 0.01% DPC went on the upper back, and the tests were read at 6 days.

This clonotype has more than one count but fewer than ten. The antigen is undetermined. Time point indicated: patch test 2, 6 weeks after DPC sensitization. Treatment: therapeutic diphenylcyclopropenone sensitization with weekly scalp DPC. Original processing methods: TCRs per sample had a median of roughly 93,000 and ranged from 23,224 to 690,600. MiXCR, applied by TCRdb to the RACE reads, yields one record per CDR3 protein. TCRdb assigned the V and J calls; the authors' analysis was not used. The sample yields around 67,000 distinct CDR3 sequences, 8.5% seen once. Study-wide results and limits: Expanded TCR counts at PT1 went up together with patch test score, a positive correlation.

The V end was cut by 2 bases, the J end by 4 bases, with 12 bases between. The CDR3 is 14 residues long. In germline, CDR1 is SGHNT, CDR2 YYREEE (reference sequence). The rearrangement uses TRBV5-4 and TRBJ1-1, with no clear D. The sample consisted of whole blood, taken in connection with sensitization to the hapten diphenylcyclopropenone (DPC). The TCR originated in a woman aged 45-59 years with alopecia areata. Some clones in this sample may be carry-over from other donors' samples. The chain's CDR3 is CASSFGLGPTEAFF. In DNA form, the CDR3 reads TGTGCCAGCAGCTTCGGTCTCGGTCCCACTGAAGCTTTCTTT.